The 14 T cell receptor beta chains reported below all come from one sample, sequenced in a study of T cell responses to AZD1222 COVID-19 vaccine. Some clones are missing from TCRdb's copy, which holds only in-frame ones; the method was immunoSEQ multiplex PCR. This table has about 140,000 clones, around 93% appearing once. The specimen comprised peripheral blood, sampled 28 days after the second AZD1222 dose. The origin of the receptors is an adult who received the AZD1222 COVID-19 vaccine.

The genes are TRBV5-4 and TRBJ1-2, with no clear D. Germline-derived CDR1 and CDR2 are SGHNT and YYREEE (reference sequence). The CDR3 has 13 residues. The V end lost 4 bases, the J end lost 7 bases, and 14 bases lay between the germline ends. This CDR3 reads CASSGNRRSGYTF. The DNA for the CDR3 is TGTGCCAGCAGCGGGAACAGAAGGAGTGGCTACACCTTC. The variable domain in full, completed from reference TRBV5-4 and TRBJ1-2, reads ETGVTQSPTHLIKTRGQQVTLRCSSQSGHNTVSWYQQALGQGPQFIFQYYREEENGRGNFPPRFSGLQFPNYSSELNVNALELDDSALYLCASSGNRRSGYTFGSGTRLTVV.

The chain joins TRBV4-2 to TRBJ1-3, with no clear D. Germline CDR1 is LGHNA and CDR2 is YNFKEQ. This CDR3 is 14 amino acids long. Trimming took 0 bases from V and 8 from J, leaving 11 bases between them. CDR3 region: CASSQDLKEYTIYF. The CDR3 DNA reads TGTGCCAGCAGCCAAGATTTGAAGGAGTACACCATATATTTT.

The rearrangement links TRBV12-3 or TRBV12-4 to TRBJ1-5; possibly TRBD1 for D (5 bases). The CDR3 is made up of 12 amino acids. V was pared by 8 bases and J by 6 bases, with 11 bases between. The CDR3 here is CASGGGAQPQHF. The CDR3 DNA reads as TGTGCCAGCGGAGGTGGGGCTCAGCCCCAGCATTTT.

The chain is built from TRBV28 and TRBJ1-1, with TRBD1 matching over 7 bases. CDR1 and CDR2 from the germline V gene are MDHEN and SYDVKM. V lost 3 bases and J lost 1; bases outside the gene matches: 11. This CDR3 comprises 17 residues. As DNA, the CDR3 is TGTGCCAGCAGTTTGGGGACAGTACCGTCTCCGAACACTGAAGCTTTCTTT. This gives the protein CASSLGTVPSPNTEAFF.

This CDR3 is CASSMKAGRYTGELFF. As DNA, the CDR3 is TGTGCCAGTAGTATGAAGGCGGGGAGATACACCGGGGAGCTGTTTTTT. The genes are TRBV19 and TRBJ2-2; D is perhaps TRBD2 (6 bases). The ends were cut back, 3 bases at V and 3 bases at J, with 14 bases in the middle. CDR3 length: 16 amino acids. Germline loops: CDR1 LNHDA, CDR2 SQIVND (reference sequence).

This chain connects TRBV19 to TRBJ1-1; TRBD1 aligns across 12 bases. The CDR3 sequence is 16 residues long. J gave up 3 bases and V 5 bases, and 7 bases lay outside the gene matches. CDR1 LNHDA and CDR2 SQIVND come from the germline V gene (reference sequence). The DNA for the CDR3 is TGTGCCAGTAGTTCTAGGGACAGGGGGCTAGACACTGAAGCTTTCTTT. Translated: CASSSRDRGLDTEAFF. The full variable domain, in which reference TRBV19 and TRBJ1-1 provide the parts outside the CDR3, is DGGITQSPKYLFRKEGQNVTLSCEQNLNHDAMYWYRQDPGQGLRLIYYSQIVNDFQKGDIAEGYSVSREKKESFPLTVTSAQKNPTAFYLCASSSRDRGLDTEAFFGQGTRLTVV.

The V call is TRBV6-2 or TRBV6-3, the J call TRBJ1-6; D is undetermined. The length of the CDR3 is 12 residues. The V gene's germline CDR1 is MNHEY and CDR2 SVGEGT. Trimming removed 4 bases from V and 8 bases from J, with 6 bases in between. The chain's CDR3 is CASSSMDSPLHF. In DNA, the CDR3 is TGTGCCAGCAGTTCCATGGATTCACCCCTCCACTTT.

This chain joins TRBV2 and TRBJ1-6; D may be TRBD1 (5 bases). Germline V gene sequence: CDR1 SNHLY, CDR2 FYNNEI. The CDR3 is 14 residues long. The V and J ends lost 5 bases and 4 bases respectively, with 9 bases between them. The CDR3 DNA follows: TGTGCCAGCAGTATCCAGGGATATAATTCACCCCTCCACTTT. Residues: CASSIQGYNSPLHF.

V is TRBV28 and J is TRBJ2-7, with D possibly matching TRBD1 (6 bases). The ends were cut back, 8 bases at V and 0 bases at J, with 14 bases in the middle. The CDR3 consists of 14 residues. Germline lookup yields CDR1 MDHEN and CDR2 SYDVKM. This chain's CDR3 is CASSRTAHSYEQYF. For the CDR3, the DNA is TGTGCCAGCTCACGGACAGCTCACTCCTACGAGCAGTACTTC.

This chain links TRBV5-6 with TRBJ1-2; D perhaps matches TRBD1 (6 bases). Germline CDR1 reads SGHDT; CDR2 reads YYEEEE. V lost 4 bases to trimming and J lost 3 bases, with 19 bases between them. The CDR3 runs 16 residues. CDR3 region: CASSRTQQGVYYGYTF. The CDR3 DNA follows: TGTGCCAGCAGCAGGACCCAACAGGGAGTCTACTATGGCTACACCTTC.

The chain joins TRBV3-1 (or the pseudogene TRBV3-2) to TRBJ2-3; either TRBD1 or TRBD2 may supply D (5 bases each). V was cut by 4 bases and J by 0 bases, with 17 bases left in between. CDR1 LGHDT and CDR2 YNNKEL come from the germline V gene (reference sequence). CDR3 length: 17 amino acids. The CDR3, as DNA: TGTGCCAGCAGCCCCCTTCGTTGGGGGTCTAGCACAGATACGCAGTATTTT. The encoded protein is CASSPLRWGSSTDTQYF.

The J gene is TRBJ1-1, the V gene TRBV5-4; D is unclear. The CDR3 is 13 amino acids. Looked up from germline, CDR1 is SGHNT and CDR2 is YYREEE (reference sequence). Trimming removed 2 bases from V and 1 base from J, with 6 bases in between. For the CDR3, the DNA is TGTGCCAGCAGCTTTGGTCAGAACACTGAAGCTTTCTTT. It yields the protein CASSFGQNTEAFF.

This chain connects TRBV5-1 to TRBJ1-3; 10 nucleotides align to TRBD1. Germline V gene sequence: CDR1 SGHRS, CDR2 YFSETQ. The CDR3 sequence is 17 residues long. With 5 bases clipped from V and 0 bases from J, the junction kept 8 bases outside the gene matches. CDR3 loop: CASRAGTGASSGNTIYF. Written as DNA, the CDR3 is TGCGCCAGCAGGGCCGGGACAGGGGCCAGCTCTGGAAACACCATATATTTT. Based on the CDR3 plus reference TRBV5-1 and TRBJ1-3, the full variable domain is KAGVTQTPRYLIKTRGQQVTLSCSPISGHRSVSWYQQTPGQGLQFLFEYFSETQRNKGNFPGRFSGRQFSNSRSEMNVSTLELGDSALYLCASRAGTGASSGNTIYFGEGSWLTVV.

The chain's CDR3 is CASRLSWWYNNYGYTF. The CDR3 bases are TGCGCCAGCAGATTGAGTTGGTGGTACAATAACTATGGCTACACCTTC. The chain couples TRBV10-1 to TRBJ1-2; D remains ambiguous. CDR3 length: 16 amino acids. The germline CDR1 and CDR2 sequences are WNHNN and SYGVQD (reference sequence). Trimming shortened V by 6 bases and J by 1 base, and 18 bases separated the two germline ends.